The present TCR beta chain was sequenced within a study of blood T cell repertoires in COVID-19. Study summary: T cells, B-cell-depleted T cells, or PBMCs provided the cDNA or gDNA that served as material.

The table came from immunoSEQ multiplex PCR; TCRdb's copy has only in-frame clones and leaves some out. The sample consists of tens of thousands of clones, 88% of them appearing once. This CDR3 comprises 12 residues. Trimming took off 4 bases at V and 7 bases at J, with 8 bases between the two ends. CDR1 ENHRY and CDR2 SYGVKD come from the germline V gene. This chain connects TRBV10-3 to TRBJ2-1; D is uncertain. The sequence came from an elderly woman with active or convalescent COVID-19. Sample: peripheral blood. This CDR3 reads CAISGPPNEQFF. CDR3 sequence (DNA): TGTGCCATCAGTGGGCCCCCAAATGAGCAGTTCTTC.